This T cell receptor beta chain was captured by sequencing in a study of T-cell reconstitution after alpha-beta-depleted transplantation in children. This clonotype was detected only a few times. Trimming pared 6 bases from V and 4 bases from J, leaving 10 bases between. From germline, CDR1 is KGHSH and CDR2 LQKENI. The CDR3 covers 13 residues. The TCRbeta library was prepared with unique molecular identifiers. TCRdb independently ran MiXCR on the PCR reads; one entry per CDR3 protein. Of about 270,000 distinct CDR3 sequences in the sample, 9.9% were seen once. The receptor's source is a human donor who donated a stem cell graft to a child with SCID. The genes are TRBV18 and TRBJ2-1; D is unresolved. Material: PBMCs from the stem cell graft donor, obtained from the stem cell graft. The CDR3 nucleotides read TGTGCCAGCTCTCGGACCACTTACAATGAGCAGTTCTTC. This codes for CASSRTTYNEQFF.